This T cell receptor beta chain was recorded in a study of T cells in Graves' hyperthyroidism and ophthalmopathy. Overall study results and limits: Blood held most thyroid clonotypes expanded above 0.001 frequency.

In this sample, this clonotype turned up many times. What it binds is not known. The V gene lost 1 base and the J gene lost 12 bases, with 12 bases spanning the gap. The CDR3 loop spans 13 amino acids. The germline V gene has CDR1 LGHDT and CDR2 YNNKEL (reference sequence). If no ophthalmopathy progression occurred within 18 months, Graves' hyperthyroidism was stable. Template material for amplifying TCR beta CDR3 regions consisted of RNA transcripts. The TCR CDR3 first-round RT-PCR relied on the HTBI primer set. Each CDR3 protein is one row after TCRdb ran MiXCR on the multiplex PCR reads. Of approximately 400,000 distinct CDR3 sequences listed, about 16% are singletons.

The V gene is TRBV3-1, the J gene TRBJ1-4; no reliable D call. This clonotype originated in a young woman with Graves' hyperthyroidism. Input material: blood. The CDR3 loop is CASSQGGVFELFF. In DNA, the CDR3 is TGTGCCAGCAGCCAAGGAGGAGTATTTGAACTGTTTTTT.